The source of this T cell receptor (beta chain) is a study of shared T cell receptors in the human thymus. The data were produced by immunoSEQ multiplex PCR, yet TCRdb's version contains in-frame clones alone and is incomplete. The table records roughly 560,000 clones, approximately 80% of them present only once. Of note for this clone: Mismatch with germline at one junction end may stem from a read error.

CDR3 length: 16 residues. Germline V gene sequence: CDR1 SGDLS, CDR2 YYNGEE. The same sample was also studied in work on human thymus T cells. That source reports: The donors were infants in Finland with congenital heart defects, otherwise immunologically healthy. Corrective cardiac surgery supplied the resected thymus tissue. Thymic and blood repertoires appeared to display a bias in their usage of V and J genes. As related research reported, thymic repertoires overlapped highly among unrelated individuals.

The TCR originated in a boy younger than two with a congenital heart defect. Sequencing was carried out using thymocytes. V gene TRBV9 combines with J gene TRBJ1-2, with TRBD1 identical over 7 bases. CDR3 in amino acids: CASSKEGTDGGYGYPF. CDR3 bases: TGTGCCAGCTCAAAAGAGGGGACAGATGGAGGCTATGGCTACCCCTTC.